This TCR beta chain is drawn from a study of blood T cell repertoires in COVID-19. Across the study: PBMCs, B-cell-depleted T cells, or T cells provided the cDNA or gDNA that made up the material.

Grouping used clinical history reported by participants in a survey and questionnaire. TCRdb keeps only in-frame clones here, not all; method: immunoSEQ multiplex PCR. The table has roughly 300,000 clones, about 90% seen once. Germline CDR1 reads KGHSH; CDR2 reads LQKENI. This CDR3 comprises 16 residues. Unmatched junction bases numbered 7, after V lost 4 bases and J lost 5 bases. This rearrangement joins TRBV18 to TRBJ2-2; 10 nucleotides align to TRBD1. The origin of this receptor is a woman in her 30s who had recovered from COVID-19. Sequencing input: PBMCs or T cells enriched from blood (not recorded which). The chain's CDR3 is CASSRSGTGVTGELFF. The DNA of the CDR3 is TGTGCCAGCTCACGGTCCGGGACAGGGGTAACCGGGGAGCTGTTTTTT. Using reference TRBV18 and TRBJ2-2 for the parts outside the CDR3, the full variable domain is NAGVMQNPRHLVRRRGQEARLRCSPMKGHSHVYWYRQLPEEGLKFMVYLQKENIIDESGMPKERFSAEFPKEGPSILRIQQVVRGDSAAYFCASSRSGTGVTGELFFGEGSRLTVL.